These T cell receptor beta chains were read from a single sample in a study of cytomegalovirus exposure and HLA in healthy donors. Clones were read by immunoSEQ multiplex PCR, and TCRdb kept only the in-frame ones, dropping some. The repertoire consists of more than 140,000 clones, with approximately 71% occurring once and the leading ten covering around 3.4%. The sample consisted of PBMCs. Source of these receptors: a man between 35 and 55 years old in good health and CMV-seronegative. Both conserved end residues are part of each CDR3. The D gene is left open where the match is weak. Clone size appears in some rows only: once, few, many, or a class for an expanded clone.

j_call d_call v_call clone_size cdr3_aa cdr3_nt
TRBJ2-1 - TRBV7-8 - CASSLRSEQFF TGTGCCAGCAGCTTACGGTCAGAGCAGTTCTTC
TRBJ1-1 TRBD1 TRBV29-1 - CSVLDRMNTEAFF TGCAGCGTTTTGGACAGGATGAACACTGAAGCTTTCTTT
TRBJ1-5 TRBD1 TRBV5-1 - CASSLDRGSQPQHF TGCGCCAGCAGCTTGGACAGGGGAAGTCAGCCCCAGCATTTT
TRBJ2-7 TRBD2 TRBV19 few CASSESRGGIREQYF TGTGCCAGTAGCGAATCCCGGGGGGGGATCCGCGAGCAGTACTTC
TRBJ2-7 - TRBV19 - CASSIEDSTTYEQYF TGTGCCAGTAGTATAGAGGACAGTACAACCTACGAGCAGTACTTC
TRBJ1-1 - TRBV13 - CASSFRGADTEAFF TGTGCCAGCAGCTTCCGGGGGGCGGACACTGAAGCTTTCTTT
TRBJ2-1 TRBD2 TRBV2 - CASSVASGASYNEQFF TGTGCCAGCAGTGTGGCTAGCGGGGCGTCCTACAATGAGCAGTTCTTC
TRBJ2-1 TRBD2 TRBV6-4 once CASSDSAGGYNEQFF TGTGCCAGCAGTGACTCGGCGGGGGGATACAATGAGCAGTTCTTC
TRBJ1-1 TRBD1 TRBV5-1 - CASSLDGGGLNTEAFF TGCGCCAGCAGCTTAGATGGAGGGGGCCTGAACACTGAAGCTTTCTTT
TRBJ2-1 - TRBV6-6 few CASRLFSSYNEQFF TGTGCCAGCAGACTATTCAGCTCCTACAATGAGCAGTTCTTC
TRBJ2-7 TRBD2 TRBV9 - CASSPTSSGFFYEQYF TGTGCCAGCAGCCCAACTTCTAGCGGGTTCTTCTACGAGCAGTACTTC
TRBJ2-1 TRBD2 TRBV9 few CASSVGLGGARNEQFF TGTGCCAGCAGCGTAGGCCTCGGGGGGGCCCGCAATGAGCAGTTCTTC
TRBJ2-7 TRBD2 TRBV2 - CASSEQARGEWYEQYF TGTGCCAGCAGTGAACAGGCCCGGGGGGAATGGTACGAGCAGTACTTC
TRBJ2-2 TRBD2 TRBV19 - CASSMGGGVQNTGELFF TGTGCCAGTAGTATGGGCGGGGGGGTACAGAACACCGGGGAGCTGTTTTTT
TRBJ1-1 TRBD1 TRBV6-5 - CASSYERGRGTEAFF TGTGCCAGCAGTTACGAAAGGGGGCGAGGAACTGAAGCTTTCTTT
TRBJ2-1 - TRBV29-1 - CSVFRGSYNEQFF TGCAGCGTGTTCCGGGGGTCCTACAATGAGCAGTTCTTC
TRBJ1-4 - TRBV7-9 - CASSLVILATNEKLFF TGTGCCAGCAGCTTAGTAATATTAGCAACTAATGAAAAACTGTTTTTT
TRBJ1-2 - TRBV21-1 few CASSNGTGSSYGYTF TGTGCCAGCAGCAACGGGACAGGGTCCTCCTATGGCTACACCTTC
TRBJ2-1 TRBD1 TRBV5-6 once CASSFALSAGTAAYNEQFF TGTGCCAGCAGCTTCGCCCTCTCCGCCGGGACAGCTGCCTACAATGAGCAGTTCTTC
TRBJ2-1 TRBD2 TRBV19 - CASSLSQGLAGLNSEQFF TGTGCCAGTAGTCTTAGTCAAGGACTAGCGGGGCTGAATAGTGAGCAGTTCTTC
TRBJ2-3 TRBD2 TRBV5-1 - CASSLVGGSGGPTDTQYF TGCGCCAGCAGCTTGGTGGGAGGTAGCGGGGGACCTACAGATACGCAGTATTTT
TRBJ2-2 - TRBV5-1 - CASSFAGELFF TGCGCCAGCAGCTTCGCCGGGGAGCTGTTTTTT
TRBJ2-7 TRBD1 TRBV5-1 few CASSLISPGQGYEQYF TGCGCCAGCAGCTTGATTTCCCCGGGACAGGGCTACGAGCAGTACTTC
TRBJ1-1 - TRBV6-6 - CASRSGTWVEAFF TGTGCCAGCAGGTCCGGGACATGGGTTGAAGCTTTCTTT
TRBJ2-3 - TRBV5-1 - CASSFEGRSTDTQYF TGCGCCAGCAGCTTTGAGGGCCGAAGCACAGATACGCAGTATTTT
TRBJ1-5 - TRBV4-2 few CASSQGTSSNQPQHF TGTGCCAGCAGCCAGGGGACAAGTAGCAATCAGCCCCAGCATTTT
TRBJ2-1 - TRBV2 - CASSERRQVVNEQFF TGTGCCAGCAGTGAAAGAAGGCAGGTTGTCAATGAGCAGTTCTTC
TRBJ2-5 TRBD2 TRBV2 - CASKVGGLAGGETQYF TGTGCCAGCAAAGTGGGAGGACTAGCGGGGGGGGAGACCCAGTACTTC
TRBJ1-2 TRBD1 TRBV19 - CASSIQQGTNYGYTF TGTGCCAGTAGTATACAACAGGGGACTAACTATGGCTACACCTTC
TRBJ2-2 TRBD1 TRBV5-1 - CASRSRTGDTGELFF TGCGCCAGCAGATCTAGGACAGGGGACACCGGGGAGCTGTTTTTT
TRBJ2-7 TRBD1 TRBV7-2 - CASSPRTGDYEQYF TGTGCCAGCAGCCCCCGGACAGGGGACTACGAGCAGTACTTC
TRBJ2-3 - TRBV11-2 - CASSLGFWGADTQYF TGTGCCAGCAGCTTAGGCTTTTGGGGCGCGGATACGCAGTATTTT
TRBJ1-1 TRBD1 TRBV4-1 - CASSQVAGGAHMNTEAFF TGCGCCAGCAGCCAAGTTGCAGGGGGCGCACATATGAACACTGAAGCTTTCTTT
TRBJ2-5 - TRBV27 - CASSLKAQGVQETQYF TGTGCCAGCAGTTTAAAGGCCCAGGGCGTCCAAGAGACCCAGTACTTC
TRBJ2-5 - TRBV6-1 - CASSGGLQETQYF TGTGCCAGCAGTGGGGGGCTGCAAGAGACCCAGTACTTC
TRBJ1-1 - TRBV7-9 - CASSLIGGNTEAFF TGTGCCAGCAGCTTGATCGGAGGGAACACTGAAGCTTTCTTT
TRBJ2-2 - TRBV19 - CASSADREAAGELFF TGTGCCAGTAGTGCAGACAGGGAGGCGGCCGGGGAGCTGTTTTTT
TRBJ1-2 TRBD1 TRBV4-2 - CASSQGSGGANGYTF TGTGCCAGCAGCCAGGGATCAGGGGGCGCAAATGGCTACACCTTC
TRBJ1-5 - TRBV19 - CASSIGPGLWSQHF TGTGCCAGTAGTATAGGACCGGGATTATGGTCCCAGCATTTT
TRBJ2-1 TRBD1 TRBV5-1 - CASSLDGQVSYNEQFF TGCGCCAGCAGCTTGGATGGACAGGTCTCCTACAATGAGCAGTTCTTC
TRBJ1-2 TRBD1 TRBV4-1 - CASSQVGTSGQGDGYTF TGCGCCAGCAGCCAAGTGGGGACCAGTGGACAGGGGGATGGCTACACCTTC
TRBJ2-1 TRBD2 TRBV5-4 - CASSRRAGGLGEQFF TGTGCCAGCAGCCGTAGAGCGGGGGGGTTAGGTGAGCAGTTCTTC
TRBJ1-5 - TRBV7-9 once CASSLVSGHSNQPQHF TGTGCCAGCAGCTTAGTGTCAGGGCACTCCAATCAGCCCCAGCATTTT
TRBJ2-5 - TRBV9 few CASSVGLAETQYF TGTGCCAGCAGCGTAGGGCTAGCAGAGACCCAGTACTTC
TRBJ1-6 - TRBV4-2 - CASSQGIVSSYNSPLHF TGTGCCAGCAGCCAAGGTATCGTGAGCTCCTATAATTCACCCCTCCACTTT
TRBJ2-3 - TRBV5-4 few CASSPWVFDSKKAKQYF TGTGCCAGCAGCCCCTGGGTATTCGACTCTAAGAAAGCTAAACAGTATTTT
TRBJ1-1 - TRBV4-3 few CASSQDRLLNTEAFF TGCGCCAGCAGCCAAGATAGACTGCTGAACACTGAAGCTTTCTTT
TRBJ1-3 - TRBV5-1 - CASSLDWGGSGNTIYF TGCGCCAGCAGCTTGGACTGGGGAGGCTCTGGAAACACCATATATTTT
TRBJ2-7 TRBD1 TRBV10-3 few CASLGQRLHEQYF TGTGCCAGCCTGGGACAGCGTCTACACGAGCAGTACTTC
TRBJ2-3 TRBD1 TRBV28 - CASSSNRGGTDTQYF TGTGCCAGCAGTTCTAACAGGGGCGGCACAGATACGCAGTATTTT
TRBJ1-2 TRBD1 TRBV19 - CASRVPGQGAISSGYTF TGTGCCAGTAGGGTACCGGGACAGGGGGCGATAAGCTCTGGCTACACCTTC